Listed below are T cell receptor beta chains from one sample, sequenced in a study of blood T cell repertoires in COVID-19. Data came from immunoSEQ multiplex PCR; TCRdb stores just in-frame clones and leaves some out. The data show more than 150,000 clones, with about 86% seen just once and approximately 14% held by the top ten. The specimen sequenced was peripheral blood. Receptors originate from a man aged 25-45 years with active or convalescent COVID-19. Both conserved end residues are part of each CDR3. The D gene is left open where the match is weak. Some rows mark clone size as missing; the rest say once, few, many or name a class of expanded clone.

D gene: TRBD1; J gene: TRBJ1-1; clone size: NA; V gene: TRBV4-1; CDR3 DNA: TGCGCCAGCAGCCAAGGACAGGGTGGCACTGAAGCTTTCTTT; CDR3 protein: CASSQGQGGTEAFF
D gene: NA; J gene: TRBJ1-5; clone size: once; V gene: TRBV30; CDR3 DNA: TGTGCCTGGAGTGAGGGCAGGGGAATCAATCAGCCCCAGCATTTT; CDR3 protein: CAWSEGRGINQPQHF
D gene: NA; J gene: TRBJ2-3; clone size: NA; V gene: TRBV3-1/TRBV3-2; CDR3 DNA: TGTGCCAGCAGCCCCACCCAGCCGGACAGCGGGGCAGATACGCAGTATTTT; CDR3 protein: CASSPTQPDSGADTQYF
D gene: NA; J gene: TRBJ2-5; clone size: few; V gene: TRBV3-1/TRBV3-2; CDR3 DNA: TGTGCCAGCAGCCAAATAGGGCTAGCCTCAGAGACCCAGTACTTC; CDR3 protein: CASSQIGLASETQYF
D gene: TRBD1; J gene: TRBJ1-5; clone size: NA; V gene: TRBV19; CDR3 DNA: TGTGCCAGTAGTATCATCGCCGGGACAGGCAATCAGCCCCAGCATTTT; CDR3 protein: CASSIIAGTGNQPQHF
D gene: NA; J gene: TRBJ1-2; clone size: NA; V gene: TRBV7-9; CDR3 DNA: TGTGCCAGCAGCCCATCAAACAGGGATGGCTACACCTTC; CDR3 protein: CASSPSNRDGYTF
D gene: NA; J gene: TRBJ2-1; clone size: NA; V gene: TRBV18; CDR3 DNA: TGTGCCAGCTCACCACCCGCCAGGGCAAATGAGCAGTTCTTC; CDR3 protein: CASSPPARANEQFF
D gene: NA; J gene: TRBJ1-4; clone size: NA; V gene: TRBV6-5; CDR3 DNA: TGTGCCAGCACCTCGGGGTTTAATGAAAAACTGTTTTTT; CDR3 protein: CASTSGFNEKLFF
D gene: NA; J gene: TRBJ1-3; clone size: once; V gene: TRBV7-7; CDR3 DNA: TGTGCTAGCAGCCCAGACGGGGGTTACGATCGCCTCTTGAACACCATATATTTT; CDR3 protein: CASSPDGGYDRLLNTIYF
D gene: NA; J gene: TRBJ1-5; clone size: NA; V gene: TRBV7-8; CDR3 DNA: TGTGCCAGCAGCGAGGGGGACGCGAGCAATCAGCCCCAGCATTTT; CDR3 protein: CASSEGDASNQPQHF
D gene: TRBD1; J gene: TRBJ2-7; clone size: NA; V gene: TRBV5-6; CDR3 DNA: TGTGCCAGCAGCGGACAGGGGGCAGCCTACGAGCAGTACTTC; CDR3 protein: CASSGQGAAYEQYF
D gene: TRBD2; J gene: TRBJ2-1; clone size: NA; V gene: TRBV7-9; CDR3 DNA: TGTGCCAGCAGCTTCTTACTAGCGGGAGGGGACGATGAGCAGTTCTTC; CDR3 protein: CASSFLLAGGDDEQFF
D gene: NA; J gene: TRBJ2-3; clone size: NA; V gene: TRBV6-5; CDR3 DNA: TGTGCCAGCAGTTACTCGCTTCAGGGGACAGATACGCAGTATTTT; CDR3 protein: CASSYSLQGTDTQYF
D gene: TRBD2; J gene: TRBJ2-2; clone size: once; V gene: TRBV10-3; CDR3 DNA: TGTGCCAACAGAGCGGGGGGGCGAACCGGGGAGCTGTTTTTT; CDR3 protein: CANRAGGRTGELFF
D gene: NA; J gene: TRBJ2-7; clone size: NA; V gene: TRBV29-1; CDR3 DNA: TGCAGCGCCTTGGACAGTTCCTACGAGCAGTACTTC; CDR3 protein: CSALDSSYEQYF